This TCR beta chain was observed in a study of regulatory and conventional T cells in RAG deficiency. Study-wide results and caveats: Treg unique TCR beta sequences were approximately 100-fold fewer in Omenn syndrome and CID/AS patients than controls. In Omenn syndrome, Treg and Tconv repertoires overlapped >75%.

Per the germline V gene, CDR1 is MNHEY and CDR2 is SVGAGI. V lost 2 bases to trimming and J lost 8 bases; unmatched junction nucleotides: 10. The CDR3 is 15 amino acids. Clones were read by immunoSEQ multiplex PCR, and TCRdb kept only the in-frame ones, dropping some. The sample lists roughly 45,000 clones, over 80% seen once, with 0.5% to 0.55% in the top ten. Blood CD4+ CD25-low CD127-high conventional T cells supplied the genomic DNA template. With respect to this clone: Its target is not known.

These same records also appear under a second study, on regulatory T cells. That work adds: The PCR used 52 TRBV and 13 TRBJ primers.

The source is a human donor in good health. The chain recombines TRBV6-5 with TRBJ1-2, with TRBD1 identical over 8 bases. Sample: CD4+ effector T cells sorted from blood. This CDR3 is CASSYRQGQGRGYTF. The CDR3 DNA reads TGTGCCAGCAGTTACCGACAAGGACAGGGCCGGGGCTACACCTTC.